The 23 T cell receptor beta chains below all came from one sample that was sequenced in a study of shared clonotypes between healthy human individuals. CD8 cells regarded as naive lacked CD45RO, were positively chosen for CCR7, and omitted terminally differentiated effector memory CD45RA+ cells. The assay was immunoSEQ multiplex PCR, and TCRdb's table has in-frame clones only and misses some. Here the sample spans about 2.1 million clones, 93% being singletons. Sequencing was done on a sample of naive CD8+ T cells from PBMCs. These receptors came from a man between 18 and 35 years old in good health. Some clones in this sample may be carry-over from other donors' samples.

About this clone itself: The same CDR3 also results from other DNA sequences found in this sample. The chain employs TRBV27 and TRBJ2-1; 11 nucleotides agree with TRBD2. Germline V gene data show CDR1 as MNHEY and CDR2 as SMNVEV (reference sequence). V lost 6 bases and J lost 4; bases outside the gene matches: 5. The CDR3 has 15 residues. This CDR3 is CASSSTSGSYNEQFF. CDR3 nucleotides: TGTGCCAGCAGCTCTACTAGCGGGAGTTACAATGAGCAGTTCTTC.

This clone was recorded once. The chain joins TRBV9 to TRBJ2-1; TRBD2 matches 10 bases. CDR1 and CDR2 from the germline V gene are SGDLS and YYNGEE. V dropped 1 base and J dropped 0; count of bases not matched to a gene: 13. The CDR3 totals 20 residues. In DNA, the CDR3 is TGTGCCAGCAGCGTACCCCGGTCAACTAGCGGGATCAGCTCCTACAATGAGCAGTTCTTC. Encoded protein: CASSVPRSTSGISSYNEQFF.

Only one count was recorded for this clone. V and J are TRBV7-3 and TRBJ1-5; TRBD1 aligns across 9 bases. After removal of 5 bases from V and 7 bases from J, the junction contained 9 bases not matched to a gene. Germline CDR1 SGHTA, CDR2 FQGTGA. The CDR3 contains 15 residues. CDR3 sequence reads: CASSETGGAGQPQHF. CDR3 nucleotide sequence: TGTGCCAGCAGCGAAACAGGGGGCGCGGGACAGCCCCAGCATTTT.

This clone was detected once. This sequence joins TRBV4-1 and TRBJ2-7, with D tentatively TRBD2 (6 bases). With 4 bases removed from V and 6 bases from J, the gap between germline ends came to 10 bases. The CDR3 covers 12 residues. Germline assignment: CDR1 MGHRA and CDR2 YSYEKL. CDR3 loop: CASSPGRGEQYF. The CDR3 DNA is TGCGCCAGCAGCCCCGGGAGAGGCGAGCAGTACTTC.

This chain links TRBV5-4 with TRBJ2-5; D uncertain. Trimming removed 3 bases at V and 0 bases at J, with 12 bases between. The germline V gene has CDR1 SGHNT and CDR2 YYREEE (reference sequence). The CDR3 covers 15 residues. DNA for the CDR3: TGTGCCAGCAGCTGGACGCTCGCGGACCAAGAGACCCAGTACTTC. Its protein product is CASSWTLADQETQYF.

The genes are TRBV28 and TRBJ1-5, with a weak D call TRBD1 (5 bases). Trimming shortened V by 7 bases and J by 0 bases, and 16 bases separated the two germline ends. Germline V gene lookup returns CDR1 MDHEN and CDR2 SYDVKM. CDR3 length: 16 residues. The CDR3 sequence: CASKDPTVFSNQPQHF. DNA of the CDR3: TGTGCCAGCAAGGACCCGACAGTTTTTAGCAATCAGCCCCAGCATTTT.

The chain carries TRBV28 and TRBJ2-3; D possibly corresponds to TRBD2 (5 bases). The CDR3 loop spans 17 amino acids. Germline-derived CDR1 and CDR2 are MDHEN and SYDVKM. The germline V and J ends were trimmed by 5 bases and 2 bases, with 20 bases remaining between them. CDR3 loop: CASSPSSEELITDTQYF. CDR3 coding DNA: TGTGCCAGCAGTCCTAGCTCGGAGGAACTAATCACAGATACGCAGTATTTT.

The CDR3, as DNA: TGTGCCAGCAGCTTCCGACTAGCGGCCTCGAACACCGGGGAGCTGTTTTTT. Protein sequence: CASSFRLAASNTGELFF. The rearrangement uses TRBV13 and TRBJ2-2; the match to TRBD2 covers 9 bases. The CDR3 sequence is 17 residues long. CDR1 is PRHDT, CDR2 FYEKMQ, per germline (reference sequence). V gave up 3 bases and J gave up 0 bases; unmatched junction bases: 5.

The J gene is TRBJ1-2, the V gene TRBV27; 10 bases line up with TRBD1. Trimming took 9 bases from V and 8 from J; bases not matched to a gene: 30. The CDR3 covers 20 residues. The germline V gene encodes CDR1 MNHEY and CDR2 SMNVEV (reference sequence). The CDR3 DNA follows: TGTGCCAGTCGGCAGCACATCCGACAGGGGGCGCATGGGGCCTCCGCCGGCTACACCTTC. It encodes CASRQHIRQGAHGASAGYTF.

The chain recombines TRBV14 with TRBJ2-7; 11 bases line up with TRBD2. V lost 8 bases and J lost 3; bases outside the gene matches: 3. Germline loops: CDR1 SGHDN, CDR2 FVKESK. The CDR3 covers 13 residues. CDR3 region: CASGTSGNYEQYF. For the CDR3, the DNA is TGTGCCAGCGGGACTAGCGGTAACTACGAGCAGTACTTC.

V gene TRBV10-3 combines with J gene TRBJ2-2, with D perhaps assigned TRBD1 or TRBD2 (5 bases each). The germline gives CDR1 ENHRY, CDR2 SYGVKD. V was trimmed by 10 bases and J by 2 bases, leaving 20 bases between them. The CDR3 totals 16 residues. The CDR3 reads CATMATFGANTGELFF. The CDR3 bases are TGTGCCACAATGGCGACGTTCGGGGCCAACACCGGGGAGCTGTTTTTT.

This chain joins TRBV4-3 and TRBJ2-1, with TRBD2 as a possible D gene (7 bases). CDR1 and CDR2 (germline): LGHNA, YSLEER. The CDR3 is made up of 17 amino acids. The V end lost 0 bases, the J end lost 10 bases, and 22 bases lay between the germline ends. The CDR3 DNA reads as TGCGCCAGCAGCCAAGAAGTCTATCCGCGGGGGCTTTTGGAGCAGTTCTTC. The encoded protein is CASSQEVYPRGLLEQFF.

This chain uses TRBV7-8 with TRBJ1-3; maybe TRBD1 (5 bases). V was shortened by 2 bases and J by 4 bases, with 9 bases between the two germline ends. The germline V gene has CDR1 SGHVS and CDR2 FQNEAQ. The CDR3 length is 14 residues. This CDR3 is CASSLTRQGNTIYF. In nucleotides, the CDR3 is TGTGCCAGCAGCTTAACTCGACAGGGAAACACCATATATTTT. The variable domain in full, with the rest retrieved from reference TRBV7-8 and TRBJ1-3, is GAGVSQSPRYKVAKRGQDVALRCDPISGHVSLFWYQQALGQGPEFLTYFQNEAQLDKSGLPSDRFFAERPEGSVSTLKIQRTQQEDSAVYLCASSLTRQGNTIYFGEGSWLTVV.

J is TRBJ2-2 and V is TRBV7-9; D perhaps matches TRBD2 (5 bases). The CDR3 extends over 14 amino acids. The V gene's germline CDR1 is SEHNR and CDR2 FQNEAQ (reference sequence). Trimming left V 2 bases short and J 7 bases short, with 11 bases between. The CDR3 region is CASSLSRGYGELFF. The CDR3 bases are TGTGCCAGCAGCTTAAGTCGGGGTTACGGGGAGCTGTTTTTT.

V usage is TRBV19 and J usage is TRBJ2-1; 11 bases agree with TRBD2. The V gene's germline CDR1 is LNHDA and CDR2 SQIVND (reference sequence). V trimming: 1 base; J trimming: 6 bases; junction bases outside the gene matches: 5. The CDR3 has 16 amino acids. CDR3 sequence reads: CASSIGALAGVNEQFF. CDR3 nucleotide sequence: TGTGCCAGTAGTATAGGGGCACTAGCGGGAGTCAATGAGCAGTTCTTC.

This chain joins TRBV27 and TRBJ2-1; 10 bases are a match to TRBD1. V gave up 6 bases and J gave up 5 bases; unmatched junction bases: 10. The CDR3 runs to 16 residues. CDR1 and CDR2 from the germline V gene are MNHEY and SMNVEV (reference sequence). This CDR3 is CASSTPPGQGNNEQFF. CDR3 coding DNA: TGTGCCAGCAGCACACCTCCGGGACAGGGGAACAATGAGCAGTTCTTC.

V gene TRBV7-9 combines with J gene TRBJ2-7; perhaps TRBD2 as D (5 bases). The germline V gene encodes CDR1 SEHNR and CDR2 FQNEAQ (reference sequence). V was pared by 1 base and J by 2 bases, with 12 bases between. The CDR3 extends over 15 amino acids. CDR3 protein: CASSLGGSGTYEQYF. The CDR3 DNA is TGTGCCAGCAGCTTAGGAGGGAGTGGTACCTACGAGCAGTACTTC.

This clone appeared once. V gene TRBV5-4 combines with J gene TRBJ1-1; D not certain. This CDR3 contains 14 residues. V was trimmed by 0 bases and J by 1 base, leaving 7 bases between them. Germline values: CDR1 SGHNT, CDR2 YYREEE (reference sequence). As DNA, the CDR3 is TGTGCCAGCAGCTTGGCTTGGTCGAACACTGAAGCTTTCTTT. This translates into CASSLAWSNTEAFF.

The V call is TRBV7-9, the J call TRBJ2-3; 8 positions agree with TRBD1. With V trimmed by 5 bases and J by 6 bases, 10 bases remained unmatched. This CDR3 region has 15 residues. Germline assignment: CDR1 SEHNR and CDR2 FQNEAQ (reference sequence). The CDR3 protein is CASSEVTGVGDTQYF. The CDR3 nucleotides read TGTGCCAGCAGCGAAGTGACAGGGGTCGGCGATACGCAGTATTTT.

Only one count was recorded for this clone. V and J are TRBV11-1 and TRBJ1-5; D unclear. V lost 1 base and J 10 bases, leaving 11 bases between the germline ends. The CDR3 contains 13 residues. CDR1 is SGHAT, CDR2 FQDESV, per germline (reference sequence). The CDR3 is CASSLDPLRPQHF. In DNA, the CDR3 is TGTGCCAGCAGCTTAGACCCCCTACGACCCCAGCATTTT.

The chain combines TRBV21-1 with TRBJ1-2. TRBV21-1 is a pseudogene. The CDR3 has 15 amino acids. The CDR3 nucleotides read TGTGCCAGCAGCAAAGAGGGGGGTGATGGCTATGGCTACACCTTC. This gives the protein CASSKEGGDGYGYTF.

The table lists this clone with a count of one. The V call is TRBV19, the J call TRBJ2-3, with unresolved D. CDR1 and CDR2 from the germline V gene are LNHDA and SQIVND (reference sequence). Deletions cut 3 bases from V and 2 bases from J, with 15 bases between. The CDR3 length is 16 residues. The CDR3 DNA reads TGTGCCAGTAGTATCAGTACACAGCGACTCACAGATACGCAGTATTTT. It is translated as CASSISTQRLTDTQYF.

The chain recombines TRBV28 with TRBJ2-5, with D hard to call. The CDR3 runs to 14 residues. V dropped 3 bases and J dropped 1 base, with 9 bases sitting between them. Germline V lookup: CDR1 MDHEN, CDR2 SYDVKM. CDR3 coding DNA: TGTGCCAGCAGTTTCTTATGGAGCCAAGAGACCCAGTACTTC. Translating gives CASSFLWSQETQYF.